The rows below give T cell receptor beta chains drawn from one sample of a study of lymphopenia after photon versus proton radiotherapy. Clones were read by immunoSEQ multiplex PCR, and TCRdb kept only the in-frame ones, dropping some. The sample has about 12,000 clones, around 90% seen once. The sequencing here drew on peripheral blood, taken from a patient treated with photon-based radiotherapy. These receptors were obtained from a man aged 55 to 70 with pancreatic cancer. Each CDR3 is given with its conserved first and last residue. The order of the fields is V gene, CDR3 length, CDR3 protein.

v_gene: TRBV30; len: 13; CDR3aa: CAFSRAGAYEQYF
v_gene: TRBV10-3; len: 14; CDR3aa: CAISETGTVTEAFF
v_gene: TRBV4-1; len: 18; CDR3aa: CASSQEIPGAGWYYEQYF
v_gene: TRBV4-1; len: 20; CDR3aa: CASSQDLFGLGSLTVQEAFF
v_gene: TRBV7-3; len: 12; CDR3aa: CASSSSGGELFF
v_gene: TRBV27; len: 14; CDR3aa: CASGSGVILNEQFF
v_gene: TRBV4-1; len: 15; CDR3aa: CASSQVTGWNTEAFF
v_gene: TRBV5-1; len: 10; CDR3aa: CASRGSPLHF
v_gene: TRBV15; len: 15; CDR3aa: CATSREGSGANVLTF
v_gene: TRBV7-7; len: 14; CDR3aa: CASSFAGAGETQYF
v_gene: TRBV18; len: 14; CDR3aa: CASSPPGLSYEQYF
v_gene: TRBV15; len: 16; CDR3aa: CATSSPSGGRYNEQFF
v_gene: TRBV2; len: 14; CDR3aa: CASRGGQLNTEAFF
v_gene: TRBV7-9; len: 16; CDR3aa: CASSLGKAASTDTQYF
v_gene: TRBV27; len: 17; CDR3aa: CASSSLGAGVVPYGYTF
v_gene: TRBV10-2; len: 14; CDR3aa: CASREGQVNQPQHF
v_gene: TRBV7-3; len: 18; CDR3aa: CASSLGPSGGPEQETQYF
v_gene: TRBV15; len: 15; CDR3aa: CATSRGGQEIWRYTF
v_gene: TRBV6-5; len: 14; CDR3aa: CASSRQGPEDTQYF
v_gene: TRBV5-6; len: 15; CDR3aa: CASSLYGGRAGELFF
v_gene: TRBV28; len: 14; CDR3aa: CASSSGLPSETQYF
v_gene: TRBV5-1; len: 14; CDR3aa: CASTSGLGSETQYF
v_gene: TRBV27; len: 17; CDR3aa: CASRGLRGNLNTGELFF
v_gene: TRBV15; len: 13; CDR3aa: CATSRAGVTEAFF
v_gene: TRBV11-2; len: 15; CDR3aa: CASTNPSGGYNEQFF
v_gene: TRBV7-2; len: 14; CDR3aa: CASSLWSNTGELFF
v_gene: TRBV5-4; len: 16; CDR3aa: CASSQSSGLNYNEQFF
v_gene: TRBV6-6; len: 16; CDR3aa: CASSSRQGAMGSPLHF
v_gene: TRBV18; len: 15; CDR3aa: CASSPPATENEKLFF
v_gene: TRBV11-1; len: 14; CDR3aa: CASSFRGENTEAFF
v_gene: TRBV10-3; len: 16; CDR3aa: CAIRLMRQGSTGELFF
v_gene: TRBV18; len: 16; CDR3aa: CASSAGLAGGTYEQYF
v_gene: TRBV6-5; len: 16; CDR3aa: CASSYSRTGGAKTQYF
v_gene: TRBV6-5; len: 13; CDR3aa: CASRRTGRETQYF
v_gene: TRBV27; len: 16; CDR3aa: CASSLSPTGTNEKLFF
v_gene: TRBV7-2; len: 16; CDR3aa: CASSLVGTRSTDTQYF
v_gene: TRBV6-5; len: 14; CDR3aa: CASSPSGTGDEQYF
v_gene: TRBV5-1; len: 17; CDR3aa: CASSLPPLAGSYNEQFF
v_gene: TRBV7-9; len: 15; CDR3aa: CASSSTQPPQETQYF
v_gene: TRBV6-1; len: 15; CDR3aa: CASSQTALYNSPLHF
v_gene: TRBV29-1; len: 14; CDR3aa: CSVGRTGDTGELFF
v_gene: TRBV10-1; len: 16; CDR3aa: CASSEFSSGGTDTQYF
v_gene: TRBV29-1; len: 14; CDR3aa: CSVEDRGSGNTIYF
v_gene: TRBV6-5; len: 15; CDR3aa: CASSPQGLNSDEQYF
v_gene: TRBV4-1; len: 16; CDR3aa: CASSQRAGASTDTQYF
v_gene: TRBV27; len: 14; CDR3aa: CASNTHTGSSEAFF
v_gene: TRBV4-2; len: 15; CDR3aa: CASSQDLRGPTEAFF
v_gene: TRBV7-9; len: 14; CDR3aa: CASSPTGALETQYF
v_gene: TRBV2; len: 13; CDR3aa: CASRRGQGGEQYF
v_gene: TRBV12-2; len: 22; CDR3aa: CASRLPRGCATRNGGSDYGYTF
v_gene: TRBV4-1; len: 16; CDR3aa: CASSQGYPGAKNIQYF
v_gene: TRBV29-1; len: 13; CDR3aa: CSVAQGTNTEAFF
v_gene: TRBV10-2; len: 12; CDR3aa: CASSESSGELFF
v_gene: TRBV19; len: 18; CDR3aa: CASSTPARPYATNEKLFF
v_gene: TRBV5-1; len: 18; CDR3aa: CASLRTGPSPVSYNEQFF
v_gene: TRBV5-1; len: 14; CDR3aa: CASSMSRGHYGAFF
v_gene: TRBV7-2; len: 15; CDR3aa: CASSLPGTGMYEQYF
v_gene: TRBV7-2; len: 15; CDR3aa: CASSPPAGTQETRYF
v_gene: TRBV19; len: 18; CDR3aa: CASSILVRGAGSNQPQHF